This T cell receptor (beta chain) derives from a study of shared clonotypes between healthy human individuals. With 2 bases clipped from V and 8 bases from J, the junction kept 19 bases outside the gene matches. The CDR3 has 17 amino acids. Germline loops: CDR1 GTSNPN, CDR2 SVGIG (reference sequence). Sequencing used immunoSEQ multiplex PCR; TCRdb keeps in-frame clones, though not all of them. Among approximately 2.5 million clones, around 90% were seen once, and the ten largest hold roughly 0.15%. The CD4+ fraction was divided into a CD45RA+ naive subset and a CD45RA-negative memory subset. The source of this sequence is a man younger than 30 in good health. Sample: naive CD4+ T cells sorted from blood. Subset given: CD45RA+ positively selected. The chain couples TRBV30 to TRBJ2-7, with 9 nucleotides matching TRBD2. This CDR3 is CAWSPGREGRWFWKQYF. As DNA, the CDR3 is TGTGCCTGGAGTCCCGGGCGGGAGGGCCGATGGTTCTGGAAGCAGTACTTC.